Listed below are T cell receptor beta chains from one sample, sequenced in a study of blood T cell repertoires in COVID-19. Data came from immunoSEQ multiplex PCR; TCRdb stores just in-frame clones and leaves some out. Of around 100,000 clones listed, over 75% are singletons. The sequencing sample was made of peripheral blood. The receptor set was obtained from a human donor in a cohort sampled during active COVID-19. CDR3s include the opening cysteine and the closing phenylalanine or tryptophan. D genes are given only for firm matches. The size entry is marked missing in some rows and otherwise reads once, few, many or a size class.

j_call,clone_size,d_call,v_call,cdr3_nt,cdr3_aa
TRBJ1-4,.,.,TRBV28,TGTGCCAGCAGTTTAGGAGGAGATGAAAAACTGTTTTTT,CASSLGGDEKLFF
TRBJ1-2,.,.,TRBV12-3/TRBV12-4,TGTGCCAGCAGTTTAGCGCAGGGATATGGCTACACCTTC,CASSLAQGYGYTF
TRBJ2-3,.,TRBD1,TRBV12-3/TRBV12-4,TGTGCCAGCAGTTCAGGGGGCAACCAGTATTTT,CASSSGGNQYF
TRBJ2-1,once,TRBD2,TRBV5-1,TGCGCCAGCAGCTCTGGACTAGCGGGAACGGGTGAGCAGTTCTTC,CASSSGLAGTGEQFF
TRBJ2-1,once,TRBD1,TRBV11-2,TGTGCCAGCAGAACGACAGGGGTATACAATGAGCAGTTCTTC,CASRTTGVYNEQFF
TRBJ1-1,.,.,TRBV7-9,TGTGCCAGCAGCGCAAACTCGAACACTGAAGCTTTCTTT,CASSANSNTEAFF
TRBJ1-5,.,.,TRBV6-1,TGTGCCAGCAGTGAAGCTCGAATGGGCATTCAGCCCCAGCATTTT,CASSEARMGIQPQHF
TRBJ1-4,.,.,TRBV9,TGTGCCAGCAGCGTAGTTTTCAGGGGTAATGAAAAACTGTTTTTT,CASSVVFRGNEKLFF
TRBJ1-4,.,TRBD1,TRBV5-1,TGCGCCAGCAGCTACGGACAGGGGAGGAATGAAAAACTGTTTTTT,CASSYGQGRNEKLFF
TRBJ2-3,.,TRBD2,TRBV7-6,TGTGCCAGCAGCTCATACCCGAAATTAGCGGGAATCACAGATACGCAGTATTTT,CASSSYPKLAGITDTQYF
TRBJ1-3,.,.,TRBV9,TGTGCCAGCAGCGTAACCTCACTGGGGCCTGGAAACACCATATATTTT,CASSVTSLGPGNTIYF
TRBJ1-6,.,.,TRBV6-5,TGTGCCAGCAGCCGACAGAGCTCCTATAATTCACCCCTCCACTTT,CASSRQSSYNSPLHF
TRBJ2-1,.,TRBD1,TRBV9,TGTGCCAGCAGCGCGGCCGGACAGGGTTACAATGAGCAGTTCTTC,CASSAAGQGYNEQFF
TRBJ1-1,.,.,TRBV6-2/TRBV6-3,TGTGCCAGCAGTTATCGCAGGGCAGCTGAAGCTTTCTTT,CASSYRRAAEAFF
TRBJ1-2,.,.,TRBV4-3,TGCGCCAGCAGCCAAGATGGGGGCAGCTATGGCTACACCTTC,CASSQDGGSYGYTF
TRBJ2-7,few,TRBD2,TRBV7-2,TGTGCCAGCAGGGAGCTAGCGGGGGGGCGTCACTACGAGCAGTACTTC,CASRELAGGRHYEQYF
TRBJ2-7,.,TRBD2,TRBV18,TGTGCCACCTCAAGGGCGGGAGACGGCTCCTACGAGCAGTACTTC,CATSRAGDGSYEQYF
TRBJ2-7,few,.,TRBV18,TGTGCCAGCTCACCACCGGGACAACTTTACGAGCAGTACTTC,CASSPPGQLYEQYF
TRBJ1-2,.,.,TRBV6-5,TGTGCCAGTAGAGGATACAGGGCTAACTATGGCTACACCTTC,CASRGYRANYGYTF
TRBJ1-5,.,TRBD1,TRBV5-5,TGTGCCAGCAGCGGGGACAGGGCGGGCAATAGCAATCAGCCCCAGCATTTT,CASSGDRAGNSNQPQHF
TRBJ2-7,.,.,TRBV11-3,TGTGCCAGCAGCTTATGGAAGACAGGTCAGTACTTC,CASSLWKTGQYF
TRBJ1-2,.,TRBD1,TRBV5-5,TGTGCCAGCAGCTTGTCGGGACAGGTTCTTGGCTACACCTTC,CASSLSGQVLGYTF
TRBJ2-3,.,.,TRBV20-1,TGCTCTGCGGGAAACACAGATACGCAGTATTTT,CSAGNTDTQYF
TRBJ2-1,few,TRBD1,TRBV2,TGTGCCAGCAAGGACAGGGAGTTCTACAATGAGCAGTTCTTC,CASKDREFYNEQFF
TRBJ1-6,.,.,TRBV6-5,TGTGCCAGCAGTAGCCTGGGGGGGGGAAATTCACCCCTCCACTTT,CASSSLGGGNSPLHF
TRBJ1-2,.,.,TRBV19,TGTGCCAGTACCGGGATGTCGAGGGTCGACTACACCTTC,CASTGMSRVDYTF
TRBJ1-2,.,.,TRBV5-1,TGCGCCAGCAGCTTGGGGGGCCTCTATGGCTACACCTTC,CASSLGGLYGYTF
TRBJ2-5,.,TRBD2,TRBV9,TGTGCCAGCACCCAATGGGCTAGCGGGGGTGAGACCCAGTACTTC,CASTQWASGGETQYF
TRBJ2-7,.,TRBD1,TRBV9,TGTGCCAGCAGCCAAGTTCCGGGACAGGAGGCCGAGCAGTACTTC,CASSQVPGQEAEQYF
TRBJ2-1,.,TRBD2,TRBV24-1,TGTGCCACCAGTGACCCGACTAGCGGGGGTAGGAATGAGCAGTTCTTC,CATSDPTSGGRNEQFF
TRBJ2-1,.,TRBD2,TRBV7-9,TGTGCCAGCAGCTTAATATCGGGACTAGCACCCAATGAGCAGTTCTTC,CASSLISGLAPNEQFF
TRBJ1-2,.,TRBD1,TRBV5-6,TGTGCCAGCAGCATAGGACAGGGCTATGGCTACACCTTC,CASSIGQGYGYTF
TRBJ2-5,.,.,TRBV19,TGTGCCAGTAGTGTCTCTACGTTCTCTGAGACCCAGTACTTC,CASSVSTFSETQYF
TRBJ1-2,.,.,TRBV5-6,TGTGCCAGCAGCTCCTATGGGGGGGGCCGAGGCTACACCTTC,CASSSYGGGRGYTF
TRBJ2-3,.,TRBD2,TRBV3-1/TRBV3-2,TGTGCCAGCAGCCAAACTAGCGGGAGGGCCAATCCCCGTACGCAGTATTTT,CASSQTSGRANPRTQYF
TRBJ2-1,.,.,TRBV5-1,TGCGCCAGCAGCTTGGATGGGAGCTCCTACAATGAGCAGTTCTTC,CASSLDGSSYNEQFF
TRBJ2-7,.,.,TRBV6-1,TGTGCCAGCAGTGACGGACTCCTAGGGGAGCAGTACTTC,CASSDGLLGEQYF
TRBJ1-4,.,.,TRBV11-2,TGTGCCAGCAGCTCCGGGGTGGGAAAACTGTTTTTT,CASSSGVGKLFF
TRBJ2-1,.,TRBD2,TRBV15,TGTGCCACCAGCAGAGATACGGGGACTAGCGGGAAGAATGAGCAGTTCTTC,CATSRDTGTSGKNEQFF
TRBJ2-7,.,.,TRBV28,TGTGCCAGCACCCTGACAGCCTCCTACGAGCAGTACTTC,CASTLTASYEQYF
TRBJ2-4,.,TRBD2,TRBV5-4,TGTGCCAGCAGCGGGGGGGGAGCCAAAAACATTCAGTACTTC,CASSGGGAKNIQYF
TRBJ2-3,.,.,TRBV7-6,TGTGCCAGCAGCTTAGTGGAGGGAAGAGATACGCAGTATTTT,CASSLVEGRDTQYF
TRBJ2-1,.,.,TRBV14,TGTGCCAGCAGCCAAGAGGCCGTCGCAAGACTCAACAATGAGCAGTTCTTC,CASSQEAVARLNNEQFF
TRBJ2-1,once,.,TRBV7-8,TGTGCCAGCAGCTTAGCGCTAGGTCGGTGGAATGAGCAGTTCTTC,CASSLALGRWNEQFF
TRBJ2-2,.,TRBD2,TRBV2,TGTGCCAGCAGTGCCCACCGGACCGCGGGGGGGCAAGTCGGGGAGCTGTTTTTT,CASSAHRTAGGQVGELFF
TRBJ2-7,few,.,TRBV9,TGTGCCAGCAGCGTAGGGTGGGCAGGATCCTACGAGCAGTACTTC,CASSVGWAGSYEQYF
TRBJ1-2,.,.,TRBV5-4,TGTGCCAGCAGCGCCGGTCTGGGGGCCTATGGCTACACCTTC,CASSAGLGAYGYTF
TRBJ2-2,.,TRBD2,TRBV2,TGTGCCAGCAGTGGGACTAGCGGGAGGACAAACACCGGGGAGCTGTTTTTT,CASSGTSGRTNTGELFF
TRBJ2-5,.,.,TRBV7-9,TGTGCCAGCAGCTTATCCTCCGAGACCCAGTACTTC,CASSLSSETQYF
TRBJ1-4,.,.,TRBV3-1/TRBV3-2,TGTGCCAGCAGCCAAGATAGCCTCTACCAAACCTCCGGTACTGGTGAAAAACTGTTTTTT,CASSQDSLYQTSGTGEKLFF
TRBJ1-1,.,.,TRBV7-9,TGTGCCAGCAGAGAGCTCGTGGACACTGAAGCTTTCTTT,CASRELVDTEAFF
TRBJ2-6,.,.,TRBV10-3,TGTGCCATCAGTGAACGGGTCTCTGGGGCCAACGTCCTGACTTTC,CAISERVSGANVLTF
TRBJ2-1,.,.,TRBV7-2,TGTGCCAGCAGCGTCCGGGACTGGCAGTTCTTC,CASSVRDWQFF
TRBJ1-6,.,.,TRBV6-4,TGTGCCAGCAGCGTTCGGGGAGGAGAAGGTTCACCCCTCCACTTT,CASSVRGGEGSPLHF
TRBJ2-1,.,TRBD2,TRBV6-2/TRBV6-3,TGTGCCAGCAGTTTCACTGCCCCGACTAGCGGGAGGGCCTACAATGAGCAGTTCTTC,CASSFTAPTSGRAYNEQFF
TRBJ1-3,once,.,TRBV18,TGTGCCAGCTCATCAGGGTCGGGAAACACCATATATTTT,CASSSGSGNTIYF
TRBJ1-3,.,.,TRBV7-9,TGTGCCAGCAGCTTAGATAGCAACACCATATATTTT,CASSLDSNTIYF
TRBJ1-2,.,.,TRBV24-1,TGTGCCACCAGTGATTCAGGACAGTCCTATGGCTACACCTTC,CATSDSGQSYGYTF
TRBJ1-2,.,.,TRBV6-2/TRBV6-3,TGTGCCAGCAGTTACGGGCAGGGAAACTATGGCTACACCTTC,CASSYGQGNYGYTF